This entry lists 24 T cell receptor beta chains sequenced from one sample in a study of post-analysis software for immune sequencing data. General study points: Included in a set of 5 or 6 TRBV segments more frequent in patients than controls were TRBV5-6, TRBV5-1 and TRBV20-1.

Their antigens are not known. TCR beta cDNA libraries had unique molecular identifiers. Via MiXCR, TCRdb re-called the PCR reads, giving one row per CDR3 protein. The sample shows hundreds of thousands of distinct CDR3 sequences, approximately 60% of them seen only once. The sequencing input was blood. These TCRs come from a girl aged 2 to 9 with multiple sclerosis.

The chain carries TRBV7-2 and TRBJ2-1; 8 bases match TRBD1. Trimming at V came to 11 bases and at J to 3 bases, leaving 9 bases not matched to a gene. The CDR3 is made up of 14 amino acids. Per the germline V gene, CDR1 is SGHTA and CDR2 is FQGNSA. The CDR3 DNA sequence: TGTGCCGGCACCGAGGACAGGGACTACAATGAGCAGTTCTTC. Translating gives CAGTEDRDYNEQFF.

The chain recombines TRBV4-3 with TRBJ2-3; D gene ambiguous. The germline CDR1 and CDR2 sequences are LGHNA and YSLEER. V lost 6 bases, J lost 2 bases, and 15 bases lay in between. This CDR3 spans 15 amino acids. The CDR3: CASSYSRAYTDTQYF. Written as DNA, the CDR3 is TGCGCCAGCAGTTACTCTCGGGCCTACACAGATACGCAGTATTTT.

The V and J genes are TRBV7-2 and TRBJ2-7; no firm D call. CDR1 is SGHTA and CDR2 is FQGNSA in the germline V gene. The germline V and J ends were trimmed by 3 bases and 0 bases, with 6 bases remaining between them. The CDR3 sequence is 13 residues long. This chain's CDR3 is CASSFASSYEQYF. CDR3 in DNA: TGTGCCAGCAGCTTTGCGAGCTCCTACGAGCAGTACTTC.

This clonotype was counted between two and nine times. The CDR3 region has the DNA TGCAGCGTTGGCGGCATACAAGAGACCCAGTACTTC. Protein product: CSVGGIQETQYF. V and J are TRBV29-1 and TRBJ2-5; unclear D gene. Germline loops: CDR1 SQVTM, CDR2 ANQGSEA. Deletions cut 4 bases from V and 2 bases from J, with 8 bases between. This CDR3 is built from 12 residues.

The chain couples TRBV20-1 to TRBJ2-7; TRBD1 might be the D (6 bases). The CDR3 spans 15 residues. V shed 3 bases and J shed 8 bases, with 23 bases lying between them. Germline V gene lookup returns CDR1 DFQATT and CDR2 SNEGSKA (reference sequence). CDR3 nucleotide sequence: TGCAGTGCTAGCCTCCGGCCGGGGCAGGGGTATCAGCAGTACTTC. This encodes CSASLRPGQGYQQYF.

V usage is TRBV7-8 and J usage is TRBJ2-1; no clear D gene. This CDR3 has 13 amino acids. CDR1 SGHVS and CDR2 FQNEAQ come from the germline V gene. The V end lost 0 bases, the J end lost 8 bases, and 8 bases lay between the germline ends. Here the CDR3 DNA reads TGTGCCAGCAGCTTAGCAAGGCGCGATGAGCAGTTCTTC. Its translation: CASSLARRDEQFF.

The V and J genes are TRBV27 and TRBJ1-5, with D maybe TRBD1 (5 bases). The length of the CDR3 is 14 residues. CDR1 is MNHEY, CDR2 SMNVEV, per germline (reference sequence). V gave up 6 bases and J gave up 6 bases, with 15 bases separating them. CDR3 protein: CASSAGMGGQPQHF. Here the CDR3 DNA reads TGTGCCAGCAGCGCAGGGATGGGGGGTCAGCCCCAGCATTTT.

This rearrangement joins TRBV27 to TRBJ2-1, with TRBD1 matching over 9 bases. CDR1 and CDR2 (germline): MNHEY, SMNVEV (reference sequence). V lost 6 bases to trimming and J lost 6 bases; unmatched junction nucleotides: 6. The CDR3 totals 14 residues. The CDR3 DNA reads TGTGCCAGCAGGCTGACAGGGGGTGGCAATGAGCAGTTCTTC. It translates to CASRLTGGGNEQFF.

The J gene is TRBJ2-4, the V gene TRBV4-1; D may match TRBD1 or TRBD2 (5 bases each). V lost 1 base to trimming and J lost 8 bases, with 15 bases between them. The CDR3 is 15 amino acids. Germline V gives CDR1 MGHRA, CDR2 YSYEKL. The CDR3 DNA is TGCGCCAGCAGCCAAGTATCGCCGGGGCAGGACATTCAGTACTTC. Its translation is CASSQVSPGQDIQYF.

The rearrangement joins TRBV5-1 to TRBJ2-1, with 8 bases lining up with TRBD2. The V gene end was trimmed by 4 bases and the J gene end by 15 bases; junction bases not matched to a gene: 9. The CDR3 is 12 residues long. Germline values: CDR1 SGHRS, CDR2 YFSETQ. The DNA for the CDR3 is TGCGCCAGCAGCCCGGGGGGGGAGGCGAGGTTCTTC. Amino acid sequence: CASSPGGEARFF. Drawing the rest from reference TRBV5-1 and TRBJ2-1, the complete variable domain is KAGVTQTPRYLIKTRGQQVTLSCSPISGHRSVSWYQQTPGQGLQFLFEYFSETQRNKGNFPGRFSGRQFSNSRSEMNVSTLELGDSALYLCASSPGGEARFFGPGTRLTVL.

V gene TRBV12-3 or TRBV12-4 combines with J gene TRBJ2-4, with a weak D call TRBD1 (5 bases). The DNA end is a closer match to TRBJ2-5, so the J assignment may be wrong. This CDR3 is 14 amino acids long. DNA of the CDR3: TGTGCCAGCAGGGGGCTTAGCAAGTCGGAGACCCAGTACTTC. The encoded protein is CASRGLSKSETQYF.

This chain links TRBV7-2 with TRBJ2-2; 7 nucleotides agree with TRBD2. The V segment lost 0 bases and the J segment 2 bases; nucleotides outside the gene matches: 3. The germline gives CDR1 SGHTA, CDR2 FQGNSA. The CDR3 consists of 16 residues. CDR3 bases: TGTGCCAGCAGCTTAGCTGCTAGCGGAAACACCGGGGAGCTGTTTTTT. This encodes CASSLAASGNTGELFF.

Of note for this clonotype: The junction does not match germline at one end; this may be a read error. The gene calls are TRBV20-1 and TRBJ2-6; a possible D gene is TRBD1 (5 bases). CDR3 size: 12 residues. In germline, CDR1 is DFQATT, CDR2 SNEGSKA (reference sequence). The CDR3 protein is CSANSGANVRTF. The CDR3 coding sequence is TGCAGTGCTAACTCTGGGGCCAACGTCCGGACTTTC.

The V and J genes are TRBV10-2 and TRBJ2-1, with a possible D match to TRBD1 (6 bases). Germline V lookup: CDR1 WSHSY, CDR2 SAAADI. The CDR3 is 11 amino acids. With 6 bases removed from V and 6 bases from J, the gap between germline ends came to 6 bases. Written as DNA, the CDR3 is TGCGCCAGCAGACAGGGCAATGAGCAGTTCTTC. Translated, it gives CASRQGNEQFF.

The V and J genes are TRBV5-6 and TRBJ2-7, with D maybe TRBD1 (5 bases). Germline V CDR1 and CDR2: SGHDT, YYEEEE. This CDR3 has 14 residues. The ends were cut back, 4 bases at V and 4 bases at J, with 15 bases in the middle. This chain's CDR3 is CASSPGVGVYEQYF. In DNA form, the CDR3 reads TGTGCCAGCAGCCCTGGGGTAGGGGTGTACGAGCAGTACTTC.

This clonotype was seen a handful of times. The chain is built from TRBV7-9 and TRBJ1-4; no clear D gene. V lost 6 bases, J lost 5 bases, and 7 bases lay in between. Germline CDR1 is SEHNR and CDR2 is FQNEAQ (reference sequence). The CDR3 is 12 amino acids. The CDR3 nucleotides read TGTGCCAGCAGTGGGGAGAATGAAAAACTGTTTTTT. It specifies CASSGENEKLFF. Full variable domain (rest looked up from reference TRBV7-9 and TRBJ1-4): DTGVSQNPRHKITKRGQNVTFRCDPISEHNRLYWYRQTLGQGPEFLTYFQNEAQLEKSRLLSDRFSAERPKGSFSTLEIQRTEQGDSAMYLCASSGENEKLFFGSGTQLSVL.

The rearrangement links TRBV10-3 to TRBJ2-1, with TRBD1 matching 8 bases. V lost 8 bases to trimming and J lost 7 bases; unmatched junction nucleotides: 16. The CDR3 is made up of 16 amino acids. Germline CDR1 is ENHRY and CDR2 is SYGVKD. The CDR3 sequence: CAIGGMAGGASNEQFF. DNA of the CDR3: TGTGCCATCGGTGGGATGGCAGGGGGCGCGTCAAATGAGCAGTTCTTC.

This clonotype was observed a few times. The rearrangement uses TRBV7-8 and TRBJ1-5, with 7 nucleotides matching TRBD1. The CDR3 consists of 20 residues. Trimming at V came to 4 bases and at J to 0 bases, leaving 18 bases not matched to a gene. CDR1 is SGHVS, CDR2 FQNEAQ, per germline. In nucleotides, the CDR3 is TGTGCCAGCAGCTCCGACTCCCCCTGGACAGGCGATTATAGCAATCAGCCCCAGCATTTT. The encoded protein is CASSSDSPWTGDYSNQPQHF.

The rearrangement joins TRBV11-2 to TRBJ2-5; a weak D match, TRBD2 (6 bases). V was clipped by 5 bases and J by 9 bases, with 13 bases between them. Germline assignment: CDR1 SGHAT and CDR2 FQNNGV. The CDR3 is 12 residues long. The CDR3 loop reads CASSKEGEAQYF. The CDR3 coding sequence is TGTGCCAGCAGCAAGGAAGGGGAGGCCCAGTACTTC.

The CDR3 DNA reads TGTGCCAGCAGCAAGGGTGAAGGATCGGACACTGAAGCTTTCTTT. It encodes CASSKGEGSDTEAFF. This chain links TRBV21-1 with TRBJ1-1. TRBV21-1 is an annotated pseudogene. This CDR3 is 15 amino acids long.

This rearrangement joins TRBV10-3 to TRBJ1-2, with 7 bases aligning to TRBD1. Germline-derived CDR1 and CDR2 are ENHRY and SYGVKD. The CDR3 contains 16 residues. The trim removed 0 bases at V and 4 bases at J, leaving 8 bases unmatched. The CDR3 protein is CAISESIAGGLYGYTF. For the CDR3, the DNA is TGTGCCATCAGTGAGTCGATAGCAGGGGGGCTCTATGGCTACACCTTC.

J is TRBJ2-3 and V is TRBV20-1, with 8 bases matching TRBD1. Germline V gene data show CDR1 as DFQATT and CDR2 as SNEGSKA (reference sequence). The CDR3 is made up of 12 amino acids. The ends lost 5 bases at V and 5 bases at J; junction bases unmatched: 3. CDR3 residues: CSAEQGVDTQYF. In DNA form, the CDR3 reads TGCAGTGCTGAACAGGGGGTAGATACGCAGTATTTT.

V is TRBV6-5 and J is TRBJ2-1; 7 bases fit TRBD2. The ends lost 5 bases at V and 8 bases at J; junction bases unmatched: 3. CDR1 and CDR2 from the germline V gene are MNHEY and SVGAGI. The CDR3 runs to 12 residues. The CDR3 loop is CASSPGLDEQFF. CDR3 nucleotides: TGTGCCAGCAGTCCCGGACTAGATGAGCAGTTCTTC.

The chain joins TRBV12-3 or TRBV12-4 to TRBJ2-1, with 14 bases that match TRBD2. The CDR3 sequence is 15 residues long. Trimming took 9 bases from V and 5 from J; bases not matched to a gene: 6. The CDR3 DNA follows: TGTGCCAGTCAGACTAGCGGGAGGGCCAACAATGAGCAGTTCTTC. This codes for CASQTSGRANNEQFF.